This TCR beta chain was recorded in a study of T cells in localized non-small cell lung cancer. Trimming removed 4 bases from V and 2 bases from J, with 4 bases in between. The CDR3 totals 12 residues. Germline CDR1 is MNHGY and CDR2 is SAAAGT. In regard to this clone: Its specificity is not known.

General observations from the study: A median roughly 50 of the top 100 tumor clones appeared in adjacent lung. Highest T cell clonality was seen in uninvolved adjacent lung, surpassing that measured in tumor.

The repertoire was sequenced with immunoSEQ multiplex PCR; TCRdb's copy has only in-frame clones and lacks some. The sample gives 800 to 1,000 clones, 22% of which show up once; approximately 15% is in the top ten. Lacking atypia, the adjacent lung had been sampled at least 2 cm away from the tumor margin. The chain joins TRBV6-8 to TRBJ2-3; unclear D gene. The clonotype comes from a man aged 40-75 years with stage I lung adenocarcinoma. Specimen: normal lung tissue next to the tumor, collected before any cancer treatment. CDR3 sequence: CASSSYTDTQYF. CDR3 sequence (DNA): TGTGCCAGCAGTTCGTACACAGATACGCAGTATTTT.